The TCR beta chain under discussion was sequenced for a study of blood T cell repertoires in COVID-19. This table comes from immunoSEQ multiplex PCR, and its TCRdb copy is limited to in-frame clones, with some not included. Here the sample spans approximately 250,000 clones, 80% to 90% being singletons. This clone turned up a few times. In germline, CDR1 is SQVTM, CDR2 ANQGSEA. The V end was cut by 6 bases, the J end by 3 bases, with 11 bases between. The CDR3 has 13 residues. This study enrolled people aged 18 to 89 from about two dozen US geographic areas. Within 2 weeks of study entry, exposed participants had contacted a PCR-confirmed or clinician-diagnosed COVID-19 case.

The chain uses TRBV29-1 and TRBJ2-2, with D possibly matching TRBD2 (7 bases). The TCR was taken from a woman aged 40 to 49 who had been exposed to COVID-19. The sequenced material came from PBMCs or T cells enriched from blood (not recorded which). CDR3 nucleotide sequence: TGCAGCGTCGGCGGGGGCTACACCGGGGAGCTGTTTTTT. This codes for CSVGGGYTGELFF.